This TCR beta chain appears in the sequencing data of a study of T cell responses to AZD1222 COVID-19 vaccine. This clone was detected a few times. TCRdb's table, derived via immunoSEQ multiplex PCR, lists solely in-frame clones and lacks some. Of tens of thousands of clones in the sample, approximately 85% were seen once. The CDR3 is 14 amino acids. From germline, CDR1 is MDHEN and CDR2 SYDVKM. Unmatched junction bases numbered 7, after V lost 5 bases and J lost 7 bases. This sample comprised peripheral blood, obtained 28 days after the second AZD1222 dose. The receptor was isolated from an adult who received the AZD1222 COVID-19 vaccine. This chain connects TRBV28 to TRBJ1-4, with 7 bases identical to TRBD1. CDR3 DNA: TGTGCCAGCAGTCAGACAGGGATAGGTGAAAAACTGTTTTTT. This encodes CASSQTGIGEKLFF.